A single sample gave rise to the 24 T cell receptor beta chains below, sequenced in a study of control samples from healthy donors and cancer patients. Measured with immunoSEQ multiplex PCR; TCRdb has only the in-frame clones, and not every one. The sample yields some 70,000 clones, over 80% seen once. Material: blood. Receptor source: a man aged 55 to 70 in good health.

This chain connects TRBV6-5 to TRBJ1-4, with TRBD1 as a possible D gene (5 bases). This CDR3 is built from 16 residues. The V gene lost 0 bases and the J gene lost 8 bases, with 16 bases spanning the gap. The germline gives CDR1 MNHEY, CDR2 SVGAGI. The CDR3 bases are TGTGCCAGCAGTTACTCGATGGGGACGGGTCGGGAAAAACTGTTTTTT. Its translation is CASSYSMGTGREKLFF.

On this clone: Relative to the germline gene, one junction end is altered; a read error may explain this. The V and J genes are TRBV7-8 and TRBJ1-3, with TRBD1 matching 9 bases. CDR1 is SGHVS, CDR2 FQNEAQ, per germline. The CDR3 length is 14 residues. The CDR3 DNA sequence: TGTGCCAGCGGGGACAGGGACTCTGGAAACTCCATATATTTT. Its translation: CASGDRDSGNSIYF.

This clone was seen a handful of times. V is TRBV28 and J is TRBJ1-2; 7 nucleotides agree with TRBD1. CDR1 MDHEN and CDR2 SYDVKM come from the germline V gene. CDR3 length: 11 residues. With 8 bases clipped from V and 4 bases from J, the junction kept 1 base outside the gene matches. The CDR3 coding sequence is TGTGCCAGCTGGACAGGCTATGGCTACACCTTC. Protein sequence: CASWTGYGYTF.

This chain joins TRBV27 and TRBJ2-1; perhaps TRBD2 as D (5 bases). Germline-derived CDR1 and CDR2 are MNHEY and SMNVEV (reference sequence). The CDR3 spans 15 residues. Trimming shortened V by 3 bases and J by 2 bases, and 11 bases separated the two germline ends. CDR3 coding DNA: TGTGCCAGCAGTTTGGGTGCGGGCCCCTACAATGAGCAGTTCTTC. Encoded protein: CASSLGAGPYNEQFF.

The gene calls are TRBV7-9 and TRBJ1-2, with D possibly being TRBD1 (5 bases). Looked up from germline, CDR1 is SEHNR and CDR2 is FQNEAQ (reference sequence). The V and J ends lost 5 bases and 2 bases respectively, with 18 bases between them. This CDR3 is 16 amino acids long. The CDR3 here is CASSQAEGSQNYGYTF. CDR3 DNA: TGTGCCAGCAGCCAAGCGGAGGGGAGTCAAAACTATGGCTACACCTTC.

With regard to this clone: A read error may account for a junction end that differs from germline. The V gene is TRBV3-1 (or the pseudogene TRBV3-2), the J gene TRBJ2-5, with 11 bases that match TRBD2. Germline-derived CDR1 and CDR2 are LGHDT and YNNKEL (reference sequence). CDR3 length equals 18 residues. The CDR3 DNA reads TGTGCCAGCAGCCAAGATGTCCCTAGCGGGAGGAATCAAGGGACCCAGTACTTC. It encodes CASSQDVPSGRNQGTQYF.

This clone came up a few times. The chain links TRBV29-1 to TRBJ1-1; D call uncertain. V lost 6 bases and J lost 2, with 10 bases in between. The CDR3 spans 12 residues. CDR1 SQVTM and CDR2 ANQGSEA come from the germline V gene. In DNA, the CDR3 is TGCAGCGTCGCCCACAGCAACACTGAAGCTTTCTTT. This sequence encodes CSVAHSNTEAFF.

The V gene is TRBV6-5, the J gene TRBJ2-1; the match to TRBD2 covers 13 bases. The CDR3 is made up of 15 amino acids. Germline lookup yields CDR1 MNHEY and CDR2 SVGAGI. Trimming removed 6 bases from V and 7 bases from J; junction bases left unmatched: 6. The CDR3 DNA reads as TGTGCCAGCAGCATCACTAGCGGGAGGGGTAATGAGCAGTTCTTC. Translation: CASSITSGRGNEQFF.

V gene TRBV7-2 combines with J gene TRBJ2-5; 14 bases map to TRBD2. Per germline, CDR1 SGHTA and CDR2 FQGNSA. V gave up 5 bases and J gave up 4 bases; unmatched junction bases: 6. CDR3 length: 16 amino acids. The CDR3 sequence: CASSLGLAGGRETQYF. For the CDR3, the DNA is TGTGCCAGCAGCCTAGGACTAGCGGGAGGCAGAGAGACCCAGTACTTC.

V is TRBV27 and J is TRBJ2-7; 7 bases align to TRBD1. V shed 2 bases and J 3 bases; nucleotides not matched to a gene: 7. CDR3 length equals 15 residues. Per germline, CDR1 MNHEY and CDR2 SMNVEV (reference sequence). The CDR3 sequence: CASSLRGTVGYEQYF. The CDR3 DNA sequence: TGTGCCAGCAGTTTAAGGGGGACAGTTGGCTACGAGCAGTACTTC.

The chain's CDR3 is CASSQFFPAEQYF. The DNA of the CDR3 is TGTGCCAGCAGCCAATTCTTCCCGGCCGAGCAGTACTTC. V and J are TRBV14 and TRBJ2-7; D gene uncertain. The CDR3 is 13 amino acids. Trimming cost V 2 bases and J 6 bases, with 11 bases left between them. Germline V lookup: CDR1 SGHDN, CDR2 FVKESK. Looking up the rest from reference TRBV14 and TRBJ2-7 gives the full variable domain: EAGVTQFPSHSVIEKGQTVTLRCDPISGHDNLYWYRRVMGKEIKFLLHFVKESKQDESGMPNNRFLAERTGGTYSTLKVQPAELEDSGVYFCASSQFFPAEQYFGPGTRLTVT.

This chain uses TRBV6-6 with TRBJ2-3; possibly TRBD2 for D (6 bases). Germline lookup yields CDR1 MNHNY and CDR2 SVGAGI (reference sequence). Trimming stripped 2 bases from V and 7 bases from J, with 13 bases between. The CDR3 spans 14 residues. CDR3: CASSYPGVRNTQYF. The CDR3 region has the DNA TGTGCCAGCAGTTACCCGGGAGTTCGGAATACGCAGTATTTT.

The rearrangement links TRBV10-3 to TRBJ1-1; 7 bases map to TRBD1. CDR3 length: 14 amino acids. The germline gives CDR1 ENHRY, CDR2 SYGVKD. Germline trimming cut 6 bases from V and 4 bases from J; bases unmatched to any gene: 8. DNA of the CDR3: TGTGCCATCAGGGAGACAGGGACGAGCACTGAAGCTTTCTTT. Protein product: CAIRETGTSTEAFF.

CDR3 DNA: TGTGCCAGCAGCCGGCTCGGAACCTACAATGAGCAGTTCTTC. It is translated as CASSRLGTYNEQFF. This rearrangement joins TRBV5-4 to TRBJ2-1; D not certain. Germline V gene sequence: CDR1 SGHNT, CDR2 YYREEE (reference sequence). The CDR3 has 14 residues. Trimming removed 4 bases from V and 2 bases from J, with 10 bases in between. Together with reference TRBV5-4 and TRBJ2-1, the CDR3 gives the full variable domain: ETGVTQSPTHLIKTRGQQVTLRCSSQSGHNTVSWYQQALGQGPQFIFQYYREEENGRGNFPPRFSGLQFPNYSSELNVNALELDDSALYLCASSRLGTYNEQFFGPGTRLTVL.

CDR3 region: CASSQEGESSYNEQFF. CDR3 in DNA: TGCGCCAGCAGCCAAGAGGGGGAGAGCTCCTACAATGAGCAGTTCTTC. This chain links TRBV4-3 with TRBJ2-1, with D perhaps assigned TRBD1 or TRBD2 (5 bases each). Germline V gene sequence: CDR1 LGHNA, CDR2 YSLEER. This CDR3 spans 16 amino acids. Trimming pared 0 bases from V and 0 bases from J, leaving 9 bases between.

V and J are TRBV21-1 and TRBJ2-1; the table names TRBD1, a call not compared with the DNA. TRBV21-1 corresponds to a pseudogene. This CDR3 region has 12 residues. CDR3 sequence (DNA): TGTGCCAGCAGGGCCGGACACCATGAGCAGTTCTTC. Its protein product is CASRAGHHEQFF.

The CDR3 is CASSLAPLEKGTNTGELFF. CDR3 bases: TGTGCCAGCAGCTTAGCTCCGCTAGAGAAGGGGACAAACACCGGGGAGCTGTTTTTT. J is TRBJ2-2 and V is TRBV7-9, with D possibly TRBD1 on 6 matching bases. Per the germline V gene, CDR1 is SEHNR and CDR2 is FQNEAQ (reference sequence). The CDR3 length is 19 residues. V lost 0 bases and J 2 bases, leaving 19 bases between the germline ends.

V is TRBV5-1 and J is TRBJ2-5; D ambiguous. V lost 0 bases to trimming and J lost 0 bases, with 9 bases between them. Germline CDR1 SGHRS, CDR2 YFSETQ. The CDR3 is 15 amino acids. In DNA form, the CDR3 reads TGCGCCAGCAGCTTGGGACTGGGATACCAAGAGACCCAGTACTTC. Translation gives CASSLGLGYQETQYF.

The chain has TRBV4-3 and TRBJ2-1; D might be TRBD1 (5 bases). CDR1 is LGHNA, CDR2 YSLEER, per germline. Trimming stripped 0 bases from V and 2 bases from J, with 11 bases between. This CDR3 has 16 residues. The DNA for the CDR3 is TGCGCCAGCAGCCAAGATCAGACAGATACCTACAATGAGCAGTTCTTC. This translates into CASSQDQTDTYNEQFF.

The V and J genes are TRBV14 and TRBJ2-1; no definite D call. V gave up 0 bases and J gave up 4 bases, with 7 bases separating them. Germline V lookup: CDR1 SGHDN, CDR2 FVKESK. CDR3 length: 14 residues. The DNA for the CDR3 is TGTGCCAGCAGCCAAGATGGAAGATACAATGAGCAGTTCTTC. This sequence encodes CASSQDGRYNEQFF.

The chain is built from TRBV5-1 and TRBJ1-1; possibly TRBD1 for D (6 bases). The CDR3 is made up of 12 amino acids. The V gene lost 4 bases and the J gene lost 11 bases, with 15 bases spanning the gap. The germline V gene has CDR1 SGHRS and CDR2 YFSETQ. DNA of the CDR3: TGCGCCAGCAGCCCAGAAGGGACAACCGCTTTCTTT. Its protein is CASSPEGTTAFF.

V usage is TRBV6-5 and J usage is TRBJ2-7; 12 nucleotides align to TRBD2. The V gene's germline CDR1 is MNHEY and CDR2 SVGAGI. The CDR3 has 15 residues. Trimming cost V 4 bases and J 3 bases; bases outside gene matches: 4. CDR3 bases: TGTGCCAGCAGTTTAACTAGCGGGAGGCTCTACGAGCAGTACTTC. Translation gives CASSLTSGRLYEQYF.

V is TRBV11-2 and J is TRBJ2-5; 10 bases align to TRBD1. V was clipped by 4 bases and J by 5 bases; unmatched bases: 7. Per germline, CDR1 SGHAT and CDR2 FQNNGV. This CDR3 spans 15 amino acids. CDR3 protein: CASSSGPGQGETQYF. As DNA, the CDR3 is TGTGCCAGCAGCTCAGGACCGGGACAGGGGGAGACCCAGTACTTC.

This chain connects TRBV28 to TRBJ1-3; D is possibly TRBD1 (5 bases). Trimming pared 4 bases from V and 4 bases from J, leaving 11 bases between. CDR1 is MDHEN and CDR2 is SYDVKM in the germline V gene. The CDR3 is 14 residues long. The CDR3, as DNA: TGTGCCAGCAGTTCGCCGGGGGAAGGAAACACCATATATTTT. It yields the protein CASSSPGEGNTIYF. Full variable domain (rest looked up from reference TRBV28 and TRBJ1-3): DVKVTQSSRYLVKRTGEKVFLECVQDMDHENMFWYRQDPGLGLRLIYFSYDVKMKEKGDIPEGYSVSREKKERFSLILESASTNQTSMYLCASSSPGEGNTIYFGEGSWLTVV.